The subject of this entry is one T cell receptor (beta chain). In the original analysis: Estimated nucleated cell counts came from reference gene primer amplification. Libraries were prepared by immunoSEQ multiplex PCR; TCRdb keeps only in-frame clonotypes and omits some of them. V, J and clone size are taken as reported in that table, and D and trimming were inferred from the DNA itself. The table lists 100,000 or so clones, 91% of them singletons. The data are from a study of blood T cell repertoires in COVID-19. Study summary: PBMCs, B-cell-depleted T cells, or T cells provided the cDNA or gDNA that made up the material.

The CDR3 runs to 16 residues. Deletions cut 1 base from V and 3 bases from J, with 12 bases between. The germline gives CDR1 LGHDT, CDR2 YNNKEL (reference sequence). The specimen was peripheral blood. This chain links TRBV3-1 (or the pseudogene TRBV3-2) with TRBJ2-2; D not certain. This receptor was identified in a man aged 18 to 30 with acute or convalescent COVID-19. DNA of the CDR3: TGTGCCAGCAGCCAAGTAACGGAGAGCTACACCGGGGAGCTGTTTTTT. Translating gives CASSQVTESYTGELFF.